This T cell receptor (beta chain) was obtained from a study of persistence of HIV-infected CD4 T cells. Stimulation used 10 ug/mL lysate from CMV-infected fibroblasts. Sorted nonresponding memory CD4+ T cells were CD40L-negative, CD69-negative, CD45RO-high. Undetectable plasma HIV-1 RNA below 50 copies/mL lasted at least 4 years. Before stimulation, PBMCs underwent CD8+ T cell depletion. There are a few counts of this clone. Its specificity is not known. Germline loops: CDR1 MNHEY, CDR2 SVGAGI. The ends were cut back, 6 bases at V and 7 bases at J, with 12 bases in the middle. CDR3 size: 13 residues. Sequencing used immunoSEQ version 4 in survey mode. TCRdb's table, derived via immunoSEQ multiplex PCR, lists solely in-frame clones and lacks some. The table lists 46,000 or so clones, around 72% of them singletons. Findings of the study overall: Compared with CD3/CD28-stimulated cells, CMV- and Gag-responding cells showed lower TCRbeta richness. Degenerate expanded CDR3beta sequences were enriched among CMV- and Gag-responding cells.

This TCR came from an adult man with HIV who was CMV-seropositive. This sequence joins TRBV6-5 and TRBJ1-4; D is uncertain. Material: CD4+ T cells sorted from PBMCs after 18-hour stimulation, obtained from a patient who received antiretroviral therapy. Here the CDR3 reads CASRTRRGEKLFF. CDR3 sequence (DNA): TGTGCCAGCAGGACAAGACGGGGTGAAAAACTGTTTTTT.